Below, 24 T cell receptor beta chains from the same sample are listed, as sequenced in a study of siplizumab effects on memory and regulatory T cells. TCRdb's table, derived via immunoSEQ multiplex PCR, lists solely in-frame clones and lacks some. The top ten clones hold 0.16% of a sample with about 120,000 clones, 80% to 95% of them seen once. Sequencing input: non-Treg CD4+ T cells sorted from blood. The source is a human donor in good health.

This chain links TRBV7-2 with TRBJ2-7; D is possibly TRBD1 or TRBD2 (7 bases each). This CDR3 contains 15 residues. Per germline, CDR1 SGHTA and CDR2 FQGNSA. The V and J ends lost 6 bases and 4 bases respectively, with 19 bases between them. CDR3 sequence reads: CASRSQGGLIYEQYF. The DNA for the CDR3 is TGTGCCAGCAGGTCCCAGGGGGGGCTAATTTACGAGCAGTACTTC.

V is TRBV5-6 and J is TRBJ1-6, with D uncertain. The CDR3 runs 12 residues. V was shortened by 0 bases and J by 9 bases, with 4 bases between the two germline ends. Germline lookup yields CDR1 SGHDT and CDR2 YYEEEE. CDR3 protein: CASSLVGSPLHF. CDR3 in DNA: TGTGCCAGCAGCTTGGTAGGTTCACCCCTCCACTTT.

V and J are TRBV5-1 and TRBJ2-1; the D gene is possibly TRBD2 (6 bases). V dropped 3 bases and J dropped 4 bases, with 14 bases sitting between them. The CDR3 length is 15 residues. Germline V gives CDR1 SGHRS, CDR2 YFSETQ. Here the CDR3 reads CASSSPRDPYNEQFF. In DNA, the CDR3 is TGCGCCAGCAGCTCCCCGCGGGACCCTTACAATGAGCAGTTCTTC.

This clone was recorded once. This rearrangement joins TRBV19 to TRBJ2-3, with D unclear. The germline V gene has CDR1 LNHDA and CDR2 SQIVND (reference sequence). The CDR3 has 14 amino acids. V was trimmed by 4 bases and J by 6 bases, leaving 14 bases between them. The DNA of the CDR3 is TGTGCCAGTAGTAGGAGAATAGGATTGGATACGCAGTATTTT. Protein sequence: CASSRRIGLDTQYF. The variable domain in full, completed from reference TRBV19 and TRBJ2-3, reads DGGITQSPKYLFRKEGQNVTLSCEQNLNHDAMYWYRQDPGQGLRLIYYSQIVNDFQKGDIAEGYSVSREKKESFPLTVTSAQKNPTAFYLCASSRRIGLDTQYFGPGTRLTVL.

The genes are TRBV7-2 and TRBJ2-3, with 8 bases fitting TRBD2. Per germline, CDR1 SGHTA and CDR2 FQGNSA. V was pared by 3 bases and J by 5 bases, with 4 bases of the junction left unmatched. This CDR3 has 14 residues. The CDR3 sequence is CASSFGTSGDTQYF. In DNA, the CDR3 is TGTGCCAGCAGCTTCGGAACTAGCGGAGATACGCAGTATTTT.

The CDR3 spells CASSYSQNNQPQHF. The CDR3 nucleotides read TGTGCCAGCAGTTACTCGCAGAACAATCAGCCCCAGCATTTT. The chain combines TRBV6-5 with TRBJ1-5; D remains unclear. V lost 0 bases and J lost 3, with 6 bases in between. The CDR3 covers 14 residues. Germline CDR1 MNHEY, CDR2 SVGAGI.

The rearrangement joins TRBV30 to TRBJ1-5; D remains ambiguous. The CDR3 sequence is 13 residues long. In germline, CDR1 is GTSNPN, CDR2 SVGIG (reference sequence). V lost 0 bases and J lost 7, with 10 bases in between. CDR3 in amino acids: CAWSVREEQPQHF. The CDR3, as DNA: TGTGCCTGGAGTGTACGGGAGGAGCAGCCCCAGCATTTT.

The rearrangement links TRBV5-1 to TRBJ1-1, with TRBD1 as a possible D gene (6 bases). The CDR3 spans 14 residues. Germline V gene sequence: CDR1 SGHRS, CDR2 YFSETQ. Trimming took 0 bases from V and 0 from J, leaving 6 bases between them. CDR3 amino acids: CASSLGQVNTEAFF. The CDR3 DNA reads TGCGCCAGCAGCTTGGGACAGGTGAACACTGAAGCTTTCTTT.

This sequence joins TRBV18 and TRBJ2-1; TRBD2 aligns across 9 bases. Trimming took 0 bases from V and 5 from J; bases not matched to a gene: 5. Germline V gene sequence: CDR1 KGHSH, CDR2 LQKENI. The CDR3 extends over 16 amino acids. The CDR3 reads CASSPPRGGANNEQFF. CDR3 bases: TGTGCCAGCTCACCACCCCGCGGGGGGGCCAACAATGAGCAGTTCTTC.

As DNA, the CDR3 is TGTGCCAGCAGTTTCCTCATGAACACTGAAGCTTTCTTT. Protein: CASSFLMNTEAFF. This rearrangement joins TRBV7-3 to TRBJ1-1, with no clear D. CDR1 and CDR2 from the germline V gene are SGHTA and FQGTGA. V was cut by 6 bases and J by 0 bases, with 8 bases left in between. The CDR3 covers 13 residues.

This clone was detected once. The rearrangement uses TRBV6-1 and TRBJ1-2; D unresolved. The CDR3 is made up of 16 amino acids. The V end lost 0 bases, the J end lost 7 bases, and 18 bases lay between the germline ends. Germline lookup yields CDR1 MNHNS and CDR2 SASEGT. The chain's CDR3 is CASSEALATTVRGYTF. The CDR3 DNA follows: TGTGCCAGCAGTGAAGCGCTTGCGACGACCGTTCGTGGCTACACCTTC.

This chain joins TRBV7-7 and TRBJ2-5; possibly TRBD1 or TRBD2 for D (7 bases each). From germline, CDR1 is SSHAT and CDR2 FNYEAQ (reference sequence). V was cut by 5 bases and J by 9 bases, with 16 bases left in between. CDR3 length: 13 amino acids. The CDR3 coding sequence is TGTGCCAGCAGCGGCAGCAGGGGGGGGCCCCAGTACTTC. This encodes CASSGSRGGPQYF.

This clone appeared a single time. This chain joins TRBV2 and TRBJ2-5; perhaps TRBD2 as D (6 bases). The CDR3 spans 13 residues. Germline-derived CDR1 and CDR2 are SNHLY and FYNNEI. Deletions cut 9 bases from V and 7 bases from J, with 18 bases between. CDR3: CASTFGGVGTQYF. The CDR3 region has the DNA TGTGCCAGTACCTTTGGCGGGGTTGGGACCCAGTACTTC.

The chain recombines TRBV5-1 with TRBJ2-3, with 9 bases fitting TRBD2. CDR1 SGHRS and CDR2 YFSETQ come from the germline V gene. The CDR3 runs to 17 residues. Trimming at V came to 4 bases and at J to 5 bases, leaving 14 bases not matched to a gene. The chain's CDR3 is CASSPTTQAGGLDTQYF. The CDR3 DNA reads as TGCGCCAGCAGCCCTACGACGCAGGCGGGGGGGCTAGATACGCAGTATTTT.

Written as DNA, the CDR3 is TGTGCCAGCAGCCCCTATAGCGGGGGGGCGGGAGATACGCAGTATTTT. Translation: CASSPYSGGAGDTQYF. The V call is TRBV5-4, the J call TRBJ2-3; 11 bases map to TRBD2. CDR1 and CDR2 (germline): SGHNT, YYREEE (reference sequence). There are 16 residues in the CDR3. The ends lost 4 bases at V and 5 bases at J; junction bases unmatched: 9.

The chain couples TRBV6-6 to TRBJ2-3, with a possible D match to TRBD1 (8 bases). Germline assignment: CDR1 MNHNY and CDR2 SVGAGI (reference sequence). The ends were cut back, 7 bases at V and 1 base at J, with 15 bases in the middle. The CDR3 is made up of 15 amino acids. The chain's CDR3 is CASTVTGGGTDTQYF. The DNA of the CDR3 is TGTGCCAGCACCGTCACAGGGGGGGGCACAGATACGCAGTATTTT.

This chain connects TRBV7-3 to TRBJ2-1, with D possibly being TRBD2 (7 bases). There are 14 residues in the CDR3. V was pared by 1 base and J by 9 bases, with 13 bases between. CDR1 is SGHTA and CDR2 is FQGTGA in the germline V gene. DNA for the CDR3: TGTGCCAGCAGCTTAAGTGGGGGGGCCCGTGAGCAGTTCTTC. It specifies CASSLSGGAREQFF.

This clone occurred a few times. This sequence joins TRBV5-1 and TRBJ1-2; unclear D gene. The CDR3 consists of 13 residues. Germline-derived CDR1 and CDR2 are SGHRS and YFSETQ. The V end was cut by 1 base, the J end by 4 bases, with 8 bases between. CDR3 DNA: TGCGCCAGCAGCTTGCAGGATGGCTATGGCTACACCTTC. Encoded protein: CASSLQDGYGYTF.

The chain carries TRBV7-6 and TRBJ2-5; no clear D. This CDR3 region has 15 residues. Trimming cost V 5 bases and J 5 bases, with 18 bases left between them. Germline CDR1 is SGHVS and CDR2 is FNYEAQ. This CDR3 is CASSPTRPTGETQYF. CDR3 DNA: TGTGCCAGCAGCCCAACTCGGCCAACTGGGGAGACCCAGTACTTC.

This sequence joins TRBV4-1 and TRBJ2-5; D uncertain. Germline V CDR1 and CDR2: MGHRA, YSYEKL. Trimming cost V 6 bases and J 2 bases, with 10 bases left between them. The CDR3 length is 13 residues. CDR3 region: CASSSGAQETQYF. The CDR3, as DNA: TGCGCCAGCAGTTCAGGTGCTCAAGAGACCCAGTACTTC.

The genes are TRBV27 and TRBJ1-6; D may be TRBD1 (6 bases). Germline V CDR1 and CDR2: MNHEY, SMNVEV (reference sequence). Trimming stripped 3 bases from V and 0 bases from J, with 9 bases between. The CDR3 is 16 amino acids. The CDR3 spells CASSFTGNSYNSPLHF. The CDR3 DNA reads TGTGCCAGCAGTTTCACAGGGAACTCCTATAATTCACCCCTCCACTTT.

This clone was picked up one time. The V gene is TRBV7-2, the J gene TRBJ2-7, with unresolved D. V was pared by 2 bases and J by 2 bases, with 7 bases between. This CDR3 spans 13 amino acids. CDR1 and CDR2 (germline): SGHTA, FQGNSA. CDR3 nucleotides: TGTGCCAGCAGCTTAAAGGCCACCTACGAGCAGTACTTC. Translating gives CASSLKATYEQYF.

This sequence joins TRBV6-6 and TRBJ2-7; D possibly corresponds to TRBD2 (6 bases). The germline CDR1 and CDR2 sequences are MNHNY and SVGAGI (reference sequence). V shed 2 bases and J shed 2 bases, with 10 bases lying between them. This CDR3 comprises 14 residues. CDR3 bases: TGTGCCAGCAGTTACGTTACGGGGGCCTACGAGCAGTACTTC. Its protein is CASSYVTGAYEQYF.

The chain employs TRBV5-4 and TRBJ2-7, with 9 bases that match TRBD1. There are 14 residues in the CDR3. With V trimmed by 5 bases and J by 4 bases, 7 bases remained unmatched. Germline CDR1 reads SGHNT; CDR2 reads YYREEE (reference sequence). As DNA, the CDR3 is TGTGCCAGCAGTCCGGGACAGGGTAAATACGAGCAGTACTTC. This codes for CASSPGQGKYEQYF.